This paragraph covers one TCR beta chain sequence. This clonotype has a count of ten or more. The specificity of this receptor is unknown. No base qualities exist here, and no much larger clone lies one base off it. Reading from cysteine to phenylalanine, the CDR3 counts 16 amino acids. Only the CDR3 DNA stays, 48 bases, in frame from base 1. The germline V gene yields MDHEN for CDR1 and SYDVKM for CDR2. The junction shows trimming of 6 bases on V and 0 bases on J, plus 12 bases between the germline ends. The data originate from a study of regulatory T cells in long-lasting Graves disease (dated by TCRdb to about 2021). Turning to the overall study: Persistent Graves' disease was defined as persistently positive TSH receptor autoantibodies together with antithyroid drug treatment for over 5 years. Persistent Graves' disease patients were compared with newly diagnosed Graves' disease patients by peripheral blood TCR sequencing and RNA sequencing. The study took place in China and was registered as a clinical trial. A total of around 35 samples were covered by TCR sequencing, comprising 13 persistent and roughly 20 newly diagnosed Graves' disease patients. On average, persistent Graves' disease patients in the clinical cohort had been on antithyroid drugs for about 10 years.

The method was multiplex PCR. Reads for this sample came from an Illumina HiSeq 4000. TCR beta libraries were built with iRepertoire HTBI primers and Arm-PCR amplification of CDR3 regions. Before sequencing, the PCR products went through gel purification. From the authors' description of their analysis: Gene usage analysis of CDR3 amino acid clonotypes relied on the approximately 62 TRBV and more than twelve TRBJ segments identified across samples. COPE and FqMerger were used to merge the filtered high-quality paired reads into contigs. BLAST was used to align contigs to the IMGT TRBV, TRBD and TRBJ reference genes, and CDR3 was defined following IMGT. Clonotypes above 0.1% frequency were classified as highly expanded clones. Shannon entropy served as the measure of repertoire diversity, while the Gini coefficient captured V-J evenness. Public clonotypes were defined as clonotypes shared by more than one individual. TCRdb reprocessed the public reads (quality trimming at Q25 with fastp, clone calling with MiXCR) and kept in-frame beta chains. Under each unique CDR3 protein, matching rows form one entry showing the most common genes and DNA. None of the V and J calls come from the authors' own analysis; TCRdb made them. This sample is represented by a few hundred thousand distinct CDR3 sequences; about 25% of them were singletons. The top ten hold roughly 26% of the sample.

Sample time point, as interpreted from the label and publication: persistent/refractory GD, antithyroid drugs over 5 years with positive TRAb. For both TCR sequencing and RNA sequencing, RNA was extracted from PBMCs using TRIzol. The diagnosis of Graves' disease followed American Thyroid Association guidelines. Recruitment of patients was carried out at an endocrinology department in Xi'an, China. From each patient, about 9 milliliters of peripheral blood was collected into an EDTA anticoagulant tube. Ficoll Paque Plus density gradient separation was used to isolate PBMCs, and no further T cell sorting was done. An Agilent 2100 Bioanalyzer and agarose gel were used to assess RNA quality, and a NanoDrop 2000 was used to measure RNA concentration. Paper-wide results and their limitations: The small sample size was acknowledged by the authors as a limitation that may reduce accuracy. Peripheral blood alone was examined, since thyroid tissue, which constituted the primary lesion, could not be accessed. Persistent disease showed preferential use of TRBV28, TRBJ1-2 and TRBJ2-5, whereas newly diagnosed disease favored TRBV20-1 and TRBJ2-1. Compared with newly diagnosed patients, patients with persistent Graves' disease had lower TCR Shannon entropy and fewer highly expanded clones, which suggests clonal expansion. Only the TCR beta chain was sequenced and analyzed. A larger number of public clonotypes was shared among persistent patients (around 2,700) than among newly diagnosed patients (approximately 930).

The chain links TRBV28 with TRBJ2-6; the D gene is possibly TRBD2, with 5 bases matching. The receptor comes from a female donor with Graves disease. The material was peripheral blood mononuclear cells (PBMCs), obtained when the disease was refractory, from a patient treated with antithyroid drugs. The nucleotides are TGTGCCAGCAGAGTGGTAGGAGGCTCTGGGGCCAACGTCCTGACTTTC. It translates as CASRVVGGSGANVLTF.